Following are 22 T cell receptor beta chains from one sample sequenced in a study of T cells in Graves' hyperthyroidism and ophthalmopathy. Amplification of TCR beta CDR3 regions used RNA as the template. Primed by the HTBI set, a first-round RT-PCR was run on the TCR CDR3. TCRdb reanalysed the multiplex PCR reads using MiXCR and keeps one entry per CDR3 protein. Of under 350,000 distinct CDR3 sequences listed, about 20% are singletons. The sequenced sample consisted of blood. The receptors were gathered from a woman aged 45 to 65 with Graves' hyperthyroidism.

This clonotype was recorded at least ten times. This CDR3 reads CASSTGQGLPEQYF. The CDR3 nucleotides read TGTGCCAGCAGTACGGGACAGGGGCTGCCTGAGCAGTACTTC. This rearrangement joins TRBV2 to TRBJ2-7; 10 bases are a match to TRBD1. The CDR3 is 14 residues long. Germline CDR1 is SNHLY and CDR2 is FYNNEI. The junction had 8 bases not matched to a gene; V was cut back by 5 bases and J by 7 bases.

The table lists this clonotype with a few counts. The chain recombines TRBV6-2 or TRBV6-3 with TRBJ1-5; D not resolved. Germline lookup yields CDR1 MNHEY and CDR2 SVGEGT. Between the trimmed V and J ends, which lost 6 bases and 6 bases, there was a span of 18 bases. CDR3 length equals 15 residues. The CDR3 coding sequence is TGTGCCAGCAGGATACCGGGAGCCCTCGCTCAGCCCCAGCATTTT. Protein product: CASRIPGALAQPQHF.

This chain uses TRBV7-2 with TRBJ2-1; 11 nucleotides line up with TRBD1. Germline lookup yields CDR1 SGHTA and CDR2 FQGNSA. V trimming: 5 bases; J trimming: 4 bases; junction bases outside the gene matches: 13. The length of the CDR3 is 18 residues. CDR3 sequence: CASSSGTGGTGPYNEQFF. The CDR3 DNA reads TGTGCCAGCAGCAGCGGGACAGGGGGAACGGGGCCATACAATGAGCAGTTCTTC. Full variable domain (outside the CDR3, taken from reference TRBV7-2 and TRBJ2-1): GAGVSQSPSNKVTEKGKDVELRCDPISGHTALYWYRQSLGQGLEFLIYFQGNSAPDKSGLPSDRFSAERTGGSVSTLTIQRTQQEDSAVYLCASSSGTGGTGPYNEQFFGPGTRLTVL.

The rearrangement links TRBV7-9 to TRBJ2-3, with TRBD2 matching over 10 bases. This CDR3 has 16 amino acids. With V trimmed by 5 bases and J by 4 bases, 9 bases remained unmatched. The V gene's germline CDR1 is SEHNR and CDR2 FQNEAQ (reference sequence). The CDR3 spells CASSLGVLAGADTQYF. Here the CDR3 DNA reads TGTGCCAGCAGCCTCGGGGTCCTAGCGGGAGCAGATACGCAGTATTTT.

Ten or more counts support this clonotype. The V call is TRBV27, the J call TRBJ2-3, with D possibly being TRBD2 (6 bases). The V and J ends lost 0 bases and 4 bases respectively, with 8 bases between them. The germline V gene encodes CDR1 MNHEY and CDR2 SMNVEV (reference sequence). CDR3 length equals 14 residues. The CDR3 loop is CASSLSGRPDTQYF. CDR3 DNA: TGTGCCAGCAGTTTATCGGGGAGGCCAGATACGCAGTATTTT.

The chain links TRBV7-9 to TRBJ2-5, with D unclear. In germline, CDR1 is SEHNR, CDR2 FQNEAQ (reference sequence). Trimming took 5 bases from V and 5 from J, leaving 18 bases between them. The CDR3 length is 15 residues. The CDR3 spells CASSPTLSGSETQYF. DNA for the CDR3: TGTGCCAGCAGCCCCACCTTATCGGGCTCCGAGACCCAGTACTTC.

This clonotype was seen only once. The chain carries TRBV12-3 or TRBV12-4 and TRBJ1-1, with 7 bases identical to TRBD1. The CDR3 totals 14 residues. Trimming took 6 bases from V and 0 from J; bases not matched to a gene: 4. CDR3 region: CASRVGQMNTEAFF. The CDR3 DNA is TGTGCCAGCAGAGTGGGACAGATGAACACTGAAGCTTTCTTT.

This clonotype has ten or more counts. The rearrangement joins TRBV27 to TRBJ1-5, with D unresolved. The V and J ends lost 10 bases and 4 bases respectively, with 17 bases between them. CDR1 and CDR2 (germline): MNHEY, SMNVEV (reference sequence). The CDR3 spans 14 residues. The CDR3 nucleotides are TGTGCCACCCGACCCCTGTTAGCAAATCAGCCCCAGCATTTT. Amino acid sequence: CATRPLLANQPQHF.

This chain joins TRBV9 and TRBJ2-2; D gene uncertain. Germline V gives CDR1 SGDLS, CDR2 YYNGEE. The V end was cut by 0 bases, the J end by 4 bases, with 10 bases between. The CDR3 runs to 15 residues. The CDR3 sequence is CASSVGDILTGELFF. The CDR3 DNA is TGTGCCAGCAGCGTAGGAGATATTCTCACCGGGGAGCTGTTTTTT. The complete variable domain, with remaining parts taken from reference TRBV9 and TRBJ2-2, reads DSGVTQTPKHLITATGQRVTLRCSPRSGDLSVYWYQQSLDQGLQFLIQYYNGEERAKGNILERFSAQQFPDLHSELNLSSLELGDSALYFCASSVGDILTGELFFGEGSRLTVL.

In its sample, this clonotype was seen a few times. V and J are TRBV29-1 and TRBJ1-2; D remains ambiguous. Between the trimmed V and J ends, which lost 4 bases and 6 bases, there was a span of 9 bases. CDR1 SQVTM and CDR2 ANQGSEA come from the germline V gene. The CDR3 has 11 amino acids. The CDR3 region is CSVGFLDGYTF. Written as DNA, the CDR3 is TGCAGCGTTGGATTTCTTGATGGCTACACCTTC.

V usage is TRBV6-5 and J usage is TRBJ1-1, with D uncertain. Germline values: CDR1 MNHEY, CDR2 SVGAGI. Trimming stripped 0 bases from V and 8 bases from J, with 7 bases between. The CDR3 has 12 residues. CDR3 in DNA: TGTGCCAGCAGTTACTCGTTGGGAGAAGCTTTCTTT. Protein: CASSYSLGEAFF.

The chain links TRBV2 to TRBJ2-4; D gene uncertain. This CDR3 has 14 amino acids. Trimming shortened V by 5 bases and J by 5 bases, and 13 bases separated the two germline ends. The germline V gene has CDR1 SNHLY and CDR2 FYNNEI. The CDR3 spells CASSFSGKENIQYF. CDR3 nucleotide sequence: TGTGCCAGCAGTTTTTCTGGAAAGGAAAACATTCAGTACTTC.

This clonotype was recorded a few times. V is TRBV9 and J is TRBJ2-7, with TRBD1 as a possible D gene (7 bases). This CDR3 has 15 residues. V was shortened by 0 bases and J by 4 bases, with 14 bases between the two germline ends. Germline V gives CDR1 SGDLS, CDR2 YYNGEE. The CDR3: CASSVAAGGNYEQYF. The CDR3 DNA follows: TGTGCCAGCAGCGTAGCGGCAGGGGGGAATTACGAGCAGTACTTC.

This clonotype showed up just a few times. This chain uses TRBV19 with TRBJ2-4; 8 bases map to TRBD1. This CDR3 region has 14 residues. Germline loops: CDR1 LNHDA, CDR2 SQIVND (reference sequence). After removal of 5 bases from V and 6 bases from J, the junction contained 6 bases not matched to a gene. CDR3 nucleotide sequence: TGTGCCAGTAGTTCCGGACAGGGTGGAAACATTCAGTACTTC. Its translation: CASSSGQGGNIQYF.

The J gene is TRBJ2-3, the V gene TRBV3-1, with 8 bases aligning to TRBD2. Losses at the gene ends were 4 bases for V and 3 bases for J; bases not matched to a gene: 3. The CDR3 extends over 14 amino acids. Germline CDR1 and CDR2: LGHDT and YNNKEL (reference sequence). The CDR3 DNA follows: TGTGCCAGCAGCCCTAGCGGGCCTACAGATACGCAGTATTTT. Translation gives CASSPSGPTDTQYF.

At least ten counts were recorded for this clonotype. The V call is TRBV20-1, the J call TRBJ2-1; a possible D gene is TRBD2 (6 bases). V was shortened by 6 bases and J by 6 bases, with 15 bases between the two germline ends. The CDR3 consists of 13 residues. Germline lookup yields CDR1 DFQATT and CDR2 SNEGSKA (reference sequence). The CDR3 protein is CSAHSGGVNEQFF. DNA for the CDR3: TGCAGTGCACACTCCGGAGGGGTCAATGAGCAGTTCTTC.

In its sample, this clonotype was seen many times. The chain carries TRBV2 and TRBJ2-7; 7 bases match TRBD2. The germline V gene encodes CDR1 SNHLY and CDR2 FYNNEI. The J segment lost 0 bases and the V segment lost 6 bases, leaving 8 bases of the junction unmatched. The CDR3 covers 15 residues. Here the CDR3 DNA reads TGTGCCAGCAGGTTGAGCGGGGCCAGCTCCTACGAGCAGTACGTC. Translating it yields CASRLSGASSYEQYV.

The chain has TRBV6-2 or TRBV6-3 and TRBJ2-6; no clear D gene. The CDR3 loop spans 14 amino acids. Trimming cost V 6 bases and J 0 bases, with 6 bases left between them. Germline V CDR1 and CDR2: MNHEY, SVGEGT. In DNA, the CDR3 is TGTGCCAGCAGGGGTCTCTCTGGGGCCAACGTCCTGACTTTC. Translation: CASRGLSGANVLTF.

V usage is TRBV2 and J usage is TRBJ2-7; 10 bases line up with TRBD1. Germline V lookup: CDR1 SNHLY, CDR2 FYNNEI. The junction had 6 bases not matched to a gene; V was cut back by 2 bases and J by 2 bases. The CDR3 covers 16 residues. The CDR3 DNA is TGTGCCAGCAGTGAAATGGGACAGGGGATTCCCTACGAGCAGTACTTC. Its translation: CASSEMGQGIPYEQYF.

DNA of the CDR3: TGTGCCAGCAGTGCATCCGGGGCCTTGAGCGAAAAACTGTTTTTT. It is translated as CASSASGALSEKLFF. The chain has TRBV27 and TRBJ1-4; the D gene is possibly TRBD1 (5 bases). The CDR3 contains 15 residues. CDR1 is MNHEY and CDR2 is SMNVEV in the germline V gene (reference sequence). The germline V and J ends were trimmed by 5 bases and 8 bases, with 18 bases remaining between them.

This clonotype was counted many times. The J gene is TRBJ1-5, the V gene TRBV2; D unclear. Deletions cut 2 bases from V and 4 bases from J, with 9 bases between. This CDR3 has 14 residues. Germline V gives CDR1 SNHLY, CDR2 FYNNEI. The CDR3 sequence is CASSERTGNQPQHF. CDR3 nucleotide sequence: TGTGCCAGCAGTGAAAGGACGGGGAATCAGCCCCAGCATTTT.

This clonotype was seen more than once but under ten times. The chain is built from TRBV11-2 and TRBJ2-1, with 10 bases aligning to TRBD1. J gave up 4 bases and V 5 bases, and 8 bases lay outside the gene matches. Germline V gene sequence: CDR1 SGHAT, CDR2 FQNNGV. The CDR3 runs to 16 residues. The CDR3 DNA reads TGTGCCAGCAGCGGATCCGGGACAGGGGAGTACAATGAGCAGTTCTTC. As protein: CASSGSGTGEYNEQFF.